This is a list of T cell receptor beta chains from one sample in a study of T cell responses to AZD1222 COVID-19 vaccine. TCRdb's table, derived via immunoSEQ multiplex PCR, lists solely in-frame clones and lacks some. Of fewer than 130,000 clones in the sample, nearly 90% were seen once. This sample comprised peripheral blood, obtained on day 0 of AZD1222 vaccination. All receptors derive from an adult in good health. Both conserved end residues are trimmed from each CDR3.

V gene	J gene	CDR3 protein
TRBV3-1/TRBV3-2	TRBJ2-3	ASSRQGTDTQY
TRBV28	TRBJ1-5	ASKKSRVGNQPQH
TRBV6-5	TRBJ1-5	ASRGTGGDNQPQH
TRBV7-9	TRBJ2-7	ASSPHLNNEQY
TRBV2	TRBJ1-4	ASSEATVMGEKLF
TRBV6-1	TRBJ2-6	ASSEVLTDSGANVLT
TRBV10-3	TRBJ2-5	AISGGGAGETQY
TRBV2	TRBJ2-1	ASRQRLAVSNEQF
TRBV7-9	TRBJ2-5	ASSLSVGGETQY
TRBV28	TRBJ1-4	ASRRRGFNEKLF
TRBV5-1	TRBJ2-3	ASKISGRSTDTQY
TRBV3-1/TRBV3-2	TRBJ2-7	ASGQLAGISYEQY
TRBV7-2	TRBJ2-3	ASSLGSTDTQY
TRBV3-1/TRBV3-2	TRBJ1-1	ASSQAIKGGRGAF
TRBV7-8	TRBJ1-4	ASSLWPVDNEKLF